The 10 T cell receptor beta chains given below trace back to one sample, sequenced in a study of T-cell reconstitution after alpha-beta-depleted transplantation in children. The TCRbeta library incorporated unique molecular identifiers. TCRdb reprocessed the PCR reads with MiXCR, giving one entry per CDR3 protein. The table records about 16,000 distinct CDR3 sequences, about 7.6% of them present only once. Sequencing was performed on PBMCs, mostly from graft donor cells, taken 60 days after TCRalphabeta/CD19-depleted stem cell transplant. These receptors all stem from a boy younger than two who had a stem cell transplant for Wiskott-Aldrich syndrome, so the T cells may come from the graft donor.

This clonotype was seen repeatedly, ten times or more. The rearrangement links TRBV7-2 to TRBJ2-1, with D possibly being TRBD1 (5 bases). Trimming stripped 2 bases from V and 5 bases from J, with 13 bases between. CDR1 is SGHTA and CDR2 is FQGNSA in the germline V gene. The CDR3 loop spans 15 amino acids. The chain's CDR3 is CASSLRGLENNEQFF. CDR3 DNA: TGTGCCAGCAGCTTAAGGGGTCTTGAGAACAATGAGCAGTTCTTC.

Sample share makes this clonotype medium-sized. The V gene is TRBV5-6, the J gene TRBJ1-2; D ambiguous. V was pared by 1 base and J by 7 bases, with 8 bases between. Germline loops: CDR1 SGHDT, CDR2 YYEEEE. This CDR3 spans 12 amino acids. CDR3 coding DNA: TGTGCCAGCAGCTTGTTAGGTTTTGGCTACACCTTC. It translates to CASSLLGFGYTF.

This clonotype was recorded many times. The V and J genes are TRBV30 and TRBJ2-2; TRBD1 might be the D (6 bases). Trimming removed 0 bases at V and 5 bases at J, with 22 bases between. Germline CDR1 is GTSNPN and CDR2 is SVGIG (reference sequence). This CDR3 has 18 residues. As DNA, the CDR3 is TGTGCCTGGAGTGTAAACCCCAACAGGGCAGGATTTACCGGGGAGCTGTTTTTT. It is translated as CAWSVNPNRAGFTGELFF.

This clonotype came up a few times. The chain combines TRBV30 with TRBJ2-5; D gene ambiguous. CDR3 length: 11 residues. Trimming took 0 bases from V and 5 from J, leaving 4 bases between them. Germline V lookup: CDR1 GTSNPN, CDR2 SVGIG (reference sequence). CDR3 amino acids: CAWSVRETQYF. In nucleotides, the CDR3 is TGTGCCTGGAGTGTACGGGAGACCCAGTACTTC.

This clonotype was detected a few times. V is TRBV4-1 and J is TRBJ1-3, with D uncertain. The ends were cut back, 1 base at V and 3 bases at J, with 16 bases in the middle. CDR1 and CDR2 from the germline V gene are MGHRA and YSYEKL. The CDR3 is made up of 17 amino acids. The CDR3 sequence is CASSQVAVSQLGNTIYF. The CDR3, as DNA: TGCGCCAGCAGCCAAGTGGCAGTGAGTCAACTTGGAAACACCATATATTTT.

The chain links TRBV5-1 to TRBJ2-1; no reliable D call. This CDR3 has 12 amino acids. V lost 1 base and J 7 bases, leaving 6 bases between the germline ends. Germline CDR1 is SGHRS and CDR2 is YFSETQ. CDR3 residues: CASSLRPNEQFF. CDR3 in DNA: TGCGCCAGCAGCTTGCGCCCGAATGAGCAGTTCTTC.

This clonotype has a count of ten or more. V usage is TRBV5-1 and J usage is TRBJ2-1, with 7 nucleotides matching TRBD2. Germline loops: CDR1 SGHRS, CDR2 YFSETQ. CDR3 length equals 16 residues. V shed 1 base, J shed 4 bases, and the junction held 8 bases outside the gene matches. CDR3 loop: CASSLNGASGYNEQFF. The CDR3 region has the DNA TGCGCCAGCAGCTTGAATGGGGCTAGCGGTTACAATGAGCAGTTCTTC. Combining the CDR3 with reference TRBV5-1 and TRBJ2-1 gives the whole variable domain KAGVTQTPRYLIKTRGQQVTLSCSPISGHRSVSWYQQTPGQGLQFLFEYFSETQRNKGNFPGRFSGRQFSNSRSEMNVSTLELGDSALYLCASSLNGASGYNEQFFGPGTRLTVL.

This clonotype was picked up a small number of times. Here the CDR3 reads CSAIGTGEAFF. CDR3 nucleotide sequence: TGCAGTGCTATAGGGACAGGCGAAGCTTTCTTT. The chain links TRBV20-1 to TRBJ1-1; TRBD1 agrees at 8 bases. The length of the CDR3 is 11 residues. J gave up 8 bases and V 4 bases, and 3 bases lay outside the gene matches. Per germline, CDR1 DFQATT and CDR2 SNEGSKA (reference sequence).

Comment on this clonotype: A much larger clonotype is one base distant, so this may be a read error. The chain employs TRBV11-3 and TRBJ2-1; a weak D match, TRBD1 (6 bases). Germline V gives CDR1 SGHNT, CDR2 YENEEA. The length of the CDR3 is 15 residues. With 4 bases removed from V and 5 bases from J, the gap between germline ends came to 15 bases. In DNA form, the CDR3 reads TGTGCCAGCAGCTCCCCCGGGACACTCGACAATGAGCAGTTCTTC. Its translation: CASSSPGTLDNEQFF.

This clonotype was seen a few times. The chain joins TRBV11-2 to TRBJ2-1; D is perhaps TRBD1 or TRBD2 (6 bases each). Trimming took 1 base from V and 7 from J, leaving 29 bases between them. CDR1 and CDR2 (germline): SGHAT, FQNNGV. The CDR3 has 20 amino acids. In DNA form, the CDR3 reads TGTGCCAGCAGCTTAGGTTGGGCAGGGACAAGACTAGAAGGAACAAATGAGCAGTTCTTC. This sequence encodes CASSLGWAGTRLEGTNEQFF.